The T cell receptor (beta chain) under discussion was sequenced for a study of tumor-infiltrating lymphocytes in primary liver carcinoma. Overall study context: Sequencing of the samples generated roughly 3.65 to 8 million productive TCRbeta reads, with similar yields across tissue types.

Co-extraction yielded RNA and DNA from 20-30 mg of unsorted bulk tissue. Turning to this clonotype: An end of the junction does not agree with germline; a read error may underlie this.

The CDR3 totals 16 residues. Germline V CDR1 and CDR2: SGHKS, YYEKEE (reference sequence). From roughly 0.55 ug of total RNA, TCR beta-specific cDNA was reverse-transcribed using a constant-region primer. ARM-PCR, slightly modified, supplied the TCR beta libraries through three nested multiplex PCR rounds. TRBV1-TRBV30 forward primers paired with a C-beta reverse primer were used in the first two PCR rounds, which ran about 11 cycles each. From the multiplex PCR reads, TCRdb called clonotypes with MiXCR, one entry per CDR3 protein. The sample lists about 210,000 distinct CDR3 sequences; around four fifths were seen once.

Sequencing used tumor tissue from primary liver carcinoma. The receptor comes from a man between 40 and 49 years old with primary liver carcinoma and hepatitis B virus infection. J is TRBJ1-2 and V is TRBV5-5; TRBD1 might be the D (6 bases). The CDR3 DNA sequence: TGTGCCAGCACTCCTCACCCGGACAGAACTAACTATAGCTACACCTTC. This codes for CASTPHPDRTNYSYTF.